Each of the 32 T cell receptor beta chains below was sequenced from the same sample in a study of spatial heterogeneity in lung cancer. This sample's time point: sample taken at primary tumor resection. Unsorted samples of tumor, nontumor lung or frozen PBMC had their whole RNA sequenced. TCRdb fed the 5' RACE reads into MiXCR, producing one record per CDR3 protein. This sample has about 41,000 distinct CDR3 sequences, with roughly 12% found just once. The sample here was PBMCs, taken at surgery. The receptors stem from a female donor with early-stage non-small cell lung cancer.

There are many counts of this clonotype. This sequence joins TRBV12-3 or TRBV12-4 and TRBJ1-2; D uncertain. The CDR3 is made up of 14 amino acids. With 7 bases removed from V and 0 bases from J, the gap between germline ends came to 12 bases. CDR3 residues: CASTEPPPNYGYTF. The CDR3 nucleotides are TGTGCCAGCACCGAGCCCCCCCCTAACTATGGCTACACCTTC.

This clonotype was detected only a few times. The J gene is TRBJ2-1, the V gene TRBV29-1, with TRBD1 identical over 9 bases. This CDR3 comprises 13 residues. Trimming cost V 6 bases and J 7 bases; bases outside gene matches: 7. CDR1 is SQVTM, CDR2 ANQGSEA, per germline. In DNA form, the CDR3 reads TGCAGCGTCGCCGGACAGGGGAAAAATGAGCAGTTCTTC. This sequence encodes CSVAGQGKNEQFF.

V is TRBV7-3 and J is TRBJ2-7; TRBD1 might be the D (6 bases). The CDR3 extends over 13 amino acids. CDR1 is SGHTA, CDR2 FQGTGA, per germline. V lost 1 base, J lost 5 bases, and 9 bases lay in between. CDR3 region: CASSLNREDEQYF. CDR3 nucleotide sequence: TGTGCCAGCAGCTTAAACAGGGAAGACGAGCAGTACTTC.

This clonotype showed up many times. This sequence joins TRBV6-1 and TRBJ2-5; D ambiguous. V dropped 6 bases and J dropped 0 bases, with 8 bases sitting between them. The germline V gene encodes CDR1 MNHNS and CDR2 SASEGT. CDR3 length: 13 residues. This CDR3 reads CASSHDYQETQYF. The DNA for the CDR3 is TGTGCCAGCAGCCATGACTACCAAGAGACCCAGTACTTC.

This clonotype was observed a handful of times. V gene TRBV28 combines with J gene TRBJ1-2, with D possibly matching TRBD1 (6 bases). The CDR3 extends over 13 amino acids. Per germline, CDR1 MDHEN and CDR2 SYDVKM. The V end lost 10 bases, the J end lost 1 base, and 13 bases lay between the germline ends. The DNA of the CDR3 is TGTGCCATCTTCGGACAGAGTAACTATGGCTACACCTTC. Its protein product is CAIFGQSNYGYTF.

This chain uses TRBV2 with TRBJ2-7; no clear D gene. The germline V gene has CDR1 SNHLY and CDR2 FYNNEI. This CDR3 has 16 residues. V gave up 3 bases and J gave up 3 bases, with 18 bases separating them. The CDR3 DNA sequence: TGTGCCAGCAGTGATCCCCATGGTGAAACGGGCTACGAGCAGTACTTC. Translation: CASSDPHGETGYEQYF.

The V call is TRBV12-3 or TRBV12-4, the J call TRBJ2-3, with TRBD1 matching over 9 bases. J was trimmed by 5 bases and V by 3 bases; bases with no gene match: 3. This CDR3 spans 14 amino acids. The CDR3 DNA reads TGTGCCAGCAGTTTCGTGGGACAGGGAGATACGCAGTATTTT. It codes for CASSFVGQGDTQYF.

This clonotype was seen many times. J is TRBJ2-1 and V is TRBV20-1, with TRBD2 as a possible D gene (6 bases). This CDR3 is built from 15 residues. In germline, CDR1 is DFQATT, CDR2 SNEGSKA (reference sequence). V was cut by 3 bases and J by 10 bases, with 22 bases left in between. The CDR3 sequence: CSASLPSAGSGEQFF. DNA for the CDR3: TGCAGTGCTAGCCTTCCTTCTGCGGGGTCGGGGGAGCAGTTCTTC.

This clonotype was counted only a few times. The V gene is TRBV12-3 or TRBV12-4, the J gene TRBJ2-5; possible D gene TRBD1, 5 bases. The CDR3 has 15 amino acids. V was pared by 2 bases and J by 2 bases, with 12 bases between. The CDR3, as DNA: TGTGCCAGCAGTTTAAGGCAGGGTGATCAAGAGACCCAGTACTTC. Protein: CASSLRQGDQETQYF.

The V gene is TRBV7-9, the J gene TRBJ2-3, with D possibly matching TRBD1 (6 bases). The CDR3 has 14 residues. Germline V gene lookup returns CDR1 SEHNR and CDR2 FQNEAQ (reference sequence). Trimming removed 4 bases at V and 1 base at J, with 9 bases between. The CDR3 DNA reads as TGTGCCAGCAGCTCTACAGGGCGCACAGATACGCAGTATTTT. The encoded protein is CASSSTGRTDTQYF.

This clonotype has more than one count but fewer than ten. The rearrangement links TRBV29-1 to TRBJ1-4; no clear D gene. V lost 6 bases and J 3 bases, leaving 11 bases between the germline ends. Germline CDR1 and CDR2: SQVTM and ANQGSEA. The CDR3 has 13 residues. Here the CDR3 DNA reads TGCAGCGTCCGTGGGCTGCCTAATGAAAAACTGTTTTTT. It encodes CSVRGLPNEKLFF. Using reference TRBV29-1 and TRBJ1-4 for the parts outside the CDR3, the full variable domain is SAVISQKPSRDICQRGTSLTIQCQVDSQVTMMFWYRQQPGQSLTLIATANQGSEATYESGFVIDKFPISRPNLTFSTLTVSNMSPEDSSIYLCSVRGLPNEKLFFGSGTQLSVL.

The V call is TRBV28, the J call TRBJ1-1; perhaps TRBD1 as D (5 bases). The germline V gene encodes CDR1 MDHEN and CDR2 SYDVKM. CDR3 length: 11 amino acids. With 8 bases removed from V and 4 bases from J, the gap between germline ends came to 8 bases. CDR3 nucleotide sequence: TGTGCCAGCGCCGGGGGCACTGAAGCTTTCTTT. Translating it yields CASAGGTEAFF.

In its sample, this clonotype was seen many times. DNA of the CDR3: TGTGCCATCAGTGAGACCAATCAGCCCCAGCATTTT. Residues: CAISETNQPQHF. V and J are TRBV10-3 and TRBJ1-5; D unclear. CDR3 length equals 12 residues. V was clipped by 2 bases and J by 3 bases, with 2 bases between them. The germline CDR1 and CDR2 sequences are ENHRY and SYGVKD.

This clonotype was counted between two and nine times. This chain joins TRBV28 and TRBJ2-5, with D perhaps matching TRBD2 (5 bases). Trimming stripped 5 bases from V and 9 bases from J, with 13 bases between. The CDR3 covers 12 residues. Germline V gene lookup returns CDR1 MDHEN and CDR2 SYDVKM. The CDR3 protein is CASSVGERAQYF. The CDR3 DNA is TGTGCCAGCAGTGTAGGAGAGAGGGCCCAGTACTTC.

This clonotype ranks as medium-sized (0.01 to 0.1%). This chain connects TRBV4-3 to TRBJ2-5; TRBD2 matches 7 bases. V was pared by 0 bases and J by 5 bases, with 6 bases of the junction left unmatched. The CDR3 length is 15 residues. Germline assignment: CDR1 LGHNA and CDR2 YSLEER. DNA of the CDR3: TGCGCCAGCAGCCAAGAGACTAGCCCCGGGGAGACCCAGTACTTC. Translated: CASSQETSPGETQYF.

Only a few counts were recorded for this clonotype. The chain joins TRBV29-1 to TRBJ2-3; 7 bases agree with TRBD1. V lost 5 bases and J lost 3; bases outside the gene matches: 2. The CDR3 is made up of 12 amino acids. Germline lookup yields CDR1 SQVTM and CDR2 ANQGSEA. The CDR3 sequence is CSVRTGTDTQYF. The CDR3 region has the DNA TGCAGCGTTCGGACAGGTACAGATACGCAGTATTTT.

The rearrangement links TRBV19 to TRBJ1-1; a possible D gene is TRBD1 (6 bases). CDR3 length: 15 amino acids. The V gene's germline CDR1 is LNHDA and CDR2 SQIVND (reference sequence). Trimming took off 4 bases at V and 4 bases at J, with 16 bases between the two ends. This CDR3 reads CASSSLTGLGTEAFF. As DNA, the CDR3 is TGTGCCAGTAGTAGCCTCACAGGGTTGGGCACTGAAGCTTTCTTT.

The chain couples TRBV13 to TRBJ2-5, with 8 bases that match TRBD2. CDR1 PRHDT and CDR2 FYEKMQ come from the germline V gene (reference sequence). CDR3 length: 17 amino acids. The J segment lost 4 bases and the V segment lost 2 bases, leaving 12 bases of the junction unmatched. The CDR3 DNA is TGTGCCAGCAGCTTAAGGATGCCGGGGGGGCCGGGAGAGACCCAGTACTTC. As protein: CASSLRMPGGPGETQYF.

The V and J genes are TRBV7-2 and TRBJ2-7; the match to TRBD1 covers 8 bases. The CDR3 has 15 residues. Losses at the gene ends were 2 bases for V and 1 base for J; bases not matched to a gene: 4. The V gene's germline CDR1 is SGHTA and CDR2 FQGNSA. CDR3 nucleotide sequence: TGTGCCAGCAGCTTAACAGGGGGTGGGTCCTACGAGCAGTACTTC. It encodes CASSLTGGGSYEQYF.

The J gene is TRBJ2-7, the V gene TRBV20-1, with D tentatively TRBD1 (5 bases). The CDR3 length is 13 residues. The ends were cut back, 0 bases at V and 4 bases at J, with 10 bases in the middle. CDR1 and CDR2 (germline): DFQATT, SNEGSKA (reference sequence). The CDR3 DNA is TGCAGTGCTAGAGACAGGGTATTGTACGAGCAGTACTTC. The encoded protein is CSARDRVLYEQYF.

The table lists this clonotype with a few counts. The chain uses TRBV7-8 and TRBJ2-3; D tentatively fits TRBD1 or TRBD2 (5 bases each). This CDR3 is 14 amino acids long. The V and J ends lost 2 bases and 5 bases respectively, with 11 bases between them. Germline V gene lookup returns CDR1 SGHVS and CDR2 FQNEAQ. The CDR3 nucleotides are TGTGCCAGCAGCTTACGGGGCGGAAAAGATACGCAGTATTTT. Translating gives CASSLRGGKDTQYF.

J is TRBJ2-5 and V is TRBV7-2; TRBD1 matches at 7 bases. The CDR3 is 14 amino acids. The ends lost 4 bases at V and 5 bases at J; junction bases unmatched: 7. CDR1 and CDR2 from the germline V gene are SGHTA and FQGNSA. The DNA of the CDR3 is TGTGCCAGCAGCTCAACCCCCAGGGGGGAGACCCAGTACTTC. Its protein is CASSSTPRGETQYF.

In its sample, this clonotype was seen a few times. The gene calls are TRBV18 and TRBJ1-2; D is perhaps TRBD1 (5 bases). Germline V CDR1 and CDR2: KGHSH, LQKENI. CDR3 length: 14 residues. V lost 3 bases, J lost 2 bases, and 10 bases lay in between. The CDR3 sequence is CASSPVEGNYGYTF. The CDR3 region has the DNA TGTGCCAGCTCACCGGTGGAGGGGAACTATGGCTACACCTTC.

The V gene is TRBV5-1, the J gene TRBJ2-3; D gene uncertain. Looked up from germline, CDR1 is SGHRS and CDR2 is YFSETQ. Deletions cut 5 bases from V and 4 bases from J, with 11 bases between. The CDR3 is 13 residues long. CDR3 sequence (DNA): TGCGCCAGCAGGAAAGGTGGGCCAGATACGCAGTATTTT. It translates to CASRKGGPDTQYF. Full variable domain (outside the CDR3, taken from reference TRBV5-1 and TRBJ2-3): KAGVTQTPRYLIKTRGQQVTLSCSPISGHRSVSWYQQTPGQGLQFLFEYFSETQRNKGNFPGRFSGRQFSNSRSEMNVSTLELGDSALYLCASRKGGPDTQYFGPGTRLTVL.

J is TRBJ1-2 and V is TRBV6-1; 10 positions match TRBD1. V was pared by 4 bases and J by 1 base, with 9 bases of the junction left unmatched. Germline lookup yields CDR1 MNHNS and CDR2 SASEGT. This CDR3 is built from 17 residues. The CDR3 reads CASSGMTGGTGNYGYTF. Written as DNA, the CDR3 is TGTGCCAGCAGTGGGATGACAGGGGGCACGGGTAACTATGGCTACACCTTC.

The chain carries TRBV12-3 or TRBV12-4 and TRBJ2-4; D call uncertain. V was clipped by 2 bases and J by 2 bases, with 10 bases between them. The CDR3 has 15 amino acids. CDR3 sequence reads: CASSLMGSPKNIQYF. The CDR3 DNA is TGTGCCAGCAGTTTAATGGGGTCCCCCAAAAACATTCAGTACTTC.

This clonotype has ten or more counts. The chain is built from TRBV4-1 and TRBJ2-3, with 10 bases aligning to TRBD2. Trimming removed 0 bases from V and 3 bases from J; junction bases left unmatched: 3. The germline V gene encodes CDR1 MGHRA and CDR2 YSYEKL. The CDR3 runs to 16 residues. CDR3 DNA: TGCGCCAGCAGCCAAGATCAAGCGGGGGGGACAGATACGCAGTATTTT. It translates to CASSQDQAGGTDTQYF.

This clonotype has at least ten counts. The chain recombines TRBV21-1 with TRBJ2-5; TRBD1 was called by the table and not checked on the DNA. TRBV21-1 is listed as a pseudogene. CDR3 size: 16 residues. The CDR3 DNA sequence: TGTGCCAGCAGCAAAATGGCGGGCTCCCTACAAGAGACCCAGTACTTC. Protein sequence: CASSKMAGSLQETQYF.

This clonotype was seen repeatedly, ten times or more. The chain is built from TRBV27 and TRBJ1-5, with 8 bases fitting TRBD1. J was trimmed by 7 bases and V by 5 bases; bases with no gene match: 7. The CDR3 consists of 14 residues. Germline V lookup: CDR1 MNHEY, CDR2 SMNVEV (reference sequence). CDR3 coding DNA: TGTGCCAGCAGTCATGGACAGGGCGGACAGCCCCAGCATTTT. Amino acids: CASSHGQGGQPQHF.

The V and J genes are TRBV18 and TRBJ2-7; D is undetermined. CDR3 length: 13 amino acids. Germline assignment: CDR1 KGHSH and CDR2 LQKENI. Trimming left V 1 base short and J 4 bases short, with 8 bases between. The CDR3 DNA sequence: TGTGCCAGCTCACCACGGCCTTCATACGAGCAGTACTTC. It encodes CASSPRPSYEQYF.

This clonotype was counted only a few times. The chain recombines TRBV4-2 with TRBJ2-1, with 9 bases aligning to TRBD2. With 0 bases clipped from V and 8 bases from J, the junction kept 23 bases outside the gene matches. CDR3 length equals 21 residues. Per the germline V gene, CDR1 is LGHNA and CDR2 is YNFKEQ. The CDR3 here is CASSQDPGAQTSGYPGDEQFF. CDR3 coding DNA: TGTGCCAGCAGCCAAGACCCGGGGGCCCAGACTAGCGGATACCCGGGGGATGAGCAGTTCTTC.

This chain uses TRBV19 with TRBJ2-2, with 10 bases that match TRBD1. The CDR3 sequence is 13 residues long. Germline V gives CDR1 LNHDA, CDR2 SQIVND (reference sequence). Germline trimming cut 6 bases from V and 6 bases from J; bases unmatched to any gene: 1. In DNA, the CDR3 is TGTGCCAGTAGCGGGACAGGGGCCGGGGAGCTGTTTTTT. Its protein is CASSGTGAGELFF.